This entry describes one TCR beta chain. The antigen is not known. This specimen comes from a study of cytomegalovirus exposure and HLA in healthy donors. Study-level information: The study placed approximately 80% of its 350 to 450 genotyped donors in the Caucasian-associated ancestry cluster.

Germline loops: CDR1 SQVTM, CDR2 ANQGSEA. The CDR3 is 15 residues long. The V and J ends lost 1 base and 3 bases respectively, with 16 bases between them. Findings and caveats of the study: While the bulk of TCR sequences proved rare, some public TCRs turned up in many donors. TCR beta chains associated with HLA were, in a later analysis, more clonally expanded than equally common others.

13 Jbeta primers and 60 Vbeta primers were used for the PCR. Sequencing was performed with immunoSEQ multiplex PCR; in TCRdb, only in-frame clones are kept and a portion is missing. Here the sample spans approximately 120,000 clones, approximately 85% being singletons. The chain links TRBV29-1 to TRBJ2-7; perhaps TRBD1 as D (6 bases). This clonotype originated in a woman aged 25 to 39 in good health and CMV-seropositive. The sample comprised PBMCs. The CDR3 DNA reads as TGCAGCGTTGAAGGCTCTGCAGGGGCACTCTACGAGCAGTACTTC. This encodes CSVEGSAGALYEQYF.